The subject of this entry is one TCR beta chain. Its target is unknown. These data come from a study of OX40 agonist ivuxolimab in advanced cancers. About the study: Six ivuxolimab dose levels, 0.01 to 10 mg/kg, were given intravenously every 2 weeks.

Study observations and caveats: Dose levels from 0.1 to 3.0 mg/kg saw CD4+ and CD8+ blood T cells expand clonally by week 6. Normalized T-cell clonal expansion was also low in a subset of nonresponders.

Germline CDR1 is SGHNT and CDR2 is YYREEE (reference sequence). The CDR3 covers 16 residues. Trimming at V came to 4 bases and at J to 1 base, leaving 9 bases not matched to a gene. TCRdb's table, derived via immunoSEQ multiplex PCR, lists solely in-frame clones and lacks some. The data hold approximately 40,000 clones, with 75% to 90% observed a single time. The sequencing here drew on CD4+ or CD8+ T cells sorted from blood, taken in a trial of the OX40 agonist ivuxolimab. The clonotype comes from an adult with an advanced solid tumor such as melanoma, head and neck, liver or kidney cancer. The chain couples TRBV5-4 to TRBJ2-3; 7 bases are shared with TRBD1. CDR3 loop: CASSIQGVRGTDTQYF. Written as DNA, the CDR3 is TGTGCCAGCAGCATCCAGGGGGTGAGGGGCACAGATACGCAGTATTTT.